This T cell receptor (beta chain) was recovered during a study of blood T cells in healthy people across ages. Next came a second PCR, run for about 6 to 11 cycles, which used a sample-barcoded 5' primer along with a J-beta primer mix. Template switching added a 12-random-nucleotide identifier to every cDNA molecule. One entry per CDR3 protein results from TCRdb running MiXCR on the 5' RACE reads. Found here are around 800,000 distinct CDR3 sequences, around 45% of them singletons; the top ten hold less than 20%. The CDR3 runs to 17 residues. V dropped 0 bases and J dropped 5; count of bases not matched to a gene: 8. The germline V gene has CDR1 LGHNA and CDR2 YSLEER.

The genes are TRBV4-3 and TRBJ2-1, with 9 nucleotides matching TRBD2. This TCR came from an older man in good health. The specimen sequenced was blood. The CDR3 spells CASSQDGAGGLDNEQFF. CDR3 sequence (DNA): TGCGCCAGCAGCCAAGATGGCGCGGGAGGGCTCGACAATGAGCAGTTCTTC.